This TCR beta chain was sequenced during a study of shared clonotypes between healthy human individuals. Study in general: The study used three CD4 naive, three CD4 memory, two CD8 naive and one CD8 memory plate per donor. Study results and caveats: Among several donors, approximately 4.6% of naive CD4 clonotypes were found in common.

CD45RA+ naive and CD45RA-negative memory subsets were separated from CD4+ cells. Method: immunoSEQ multiplex PCR; TCRdb's copy keeps in-frame clones and lacks some. The data contain about 2.4 million clones, more than 80% of them singletons. A word on this clone: What it recognizes is unknown.

V dropped 0 bases and J dropped 8; count of bases not matched to a gene: 8. The CDR3 runs to 15 residues. Per the germline V gene, CDR1 is SGHRS and CDR2 is YFSETQ. This chain links TRBV5-1 with TRBJ2-3, with 8 bases identical to TRBD2. What was sequenced was naive CD4+ T cells sorted from blood. Subset meaning: CD45RA+ positively selected. The clonotype was recovered from a man aged 18 to 30 in good health. The CDR3 reads CASSLERGPSATQYF. CDR3 sequence (DNA): TGCGCCAGCAGCTTGGAGCGGGGGCCCTCGGCTACGCAGTATTTT.